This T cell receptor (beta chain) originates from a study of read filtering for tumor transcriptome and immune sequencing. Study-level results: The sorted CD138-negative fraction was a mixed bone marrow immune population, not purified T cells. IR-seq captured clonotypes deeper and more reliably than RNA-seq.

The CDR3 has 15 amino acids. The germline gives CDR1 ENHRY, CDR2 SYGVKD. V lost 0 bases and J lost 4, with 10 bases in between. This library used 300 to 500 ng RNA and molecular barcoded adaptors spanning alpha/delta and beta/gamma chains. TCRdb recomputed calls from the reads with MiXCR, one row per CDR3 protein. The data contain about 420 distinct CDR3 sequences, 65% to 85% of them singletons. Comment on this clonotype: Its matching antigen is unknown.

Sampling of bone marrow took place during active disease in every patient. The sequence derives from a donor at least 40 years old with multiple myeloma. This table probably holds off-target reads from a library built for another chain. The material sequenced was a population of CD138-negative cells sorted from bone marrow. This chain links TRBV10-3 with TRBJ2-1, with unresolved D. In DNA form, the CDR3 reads TGTGCCATCAGTGAGTCTGTCGGGCAGTACAATGAGCAGTTCTTC. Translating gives CAISESVGQYNEQFF.